This entry concerns a single T cell receptor (beta chain). The germline gene is not matched at one end of the junction; a read error may be the cause. This sample is part of a study of T cell repertoires in aging, cancer and after chemotherapy. Rearranged V-D-J TRB sequences were amplified with a mixed TRB-A/B primer pool. TCRdb called the multiplex PCR reads again in MiXCR, with one record for every CDR3 protein. The profile shows 2,000 to 3,000 distinct CDR3 sequences, over 65% of them singletons. Peripheral blood genomic DNA, not sorted cells or RNA, was the template. From germline, CDR1 is SQVTM and CDR2 ANQGSEA. The CDR3 runs 13 residues.

The sequenced sample was blood. This receptor was taken from a human donor with a solid tumor. This chain connects TRBV29-1 to TRBJ1-1; no firm D call. The CDR3 loop is CRVVEGTNTEAFF. The CDR3 coding sequence is TGCAGAGTTGTTGAGGGCACGAACACTGAAGCTTTCTTT.